This T cell receptor (beta chain) was observed in a study of cytomegalovirus exposure and HLA in healthy donors. Study-level results: There were a few CMV-associated chains whose specificity for CMV antigens was confirmed in vitro. Reports described diagnosis of cytomegalovirus status by the classifier as highly specific and sensitive.

TCRdb's table, derived via immunoSEQ multiplex PCR, lists solely in-frame clones and lacks some. The sample consists of 150,000 to 200,000 clones, about 90% of them appearing once. These donors were members of the roughly 120-subject validation cohort, a group separate from the approximately 670-subject first cohort. V lost 7 bases, J lost 7 bases, and 11 bases lay in between. CDR1 SNHLY and CDR2 FYNNEI come from the germline V gene. CDR3 size: 13 residues. Regarding this clone: What it recognizes is unknown.

Source material: PBMCs. The sequence derives from a woman aged 18-29 years in good health and CMV-seropositive. The chain couples TRBV2 to TRBJ1-6, with D hard to call. The chain's CDR3 is CASMVEGNSPLHF. CDR3 DNA sequence: TGTGCCAGCATGGTGGAGGGCAATTCACCCCTCCACTTT.